Listed below are T cell receptor beta chains from one sample, sequenced in a study of T cells in Graves' hyperthyroidism and ophthalmopathy. TCRdb passed the multiplex PCR reads through MiXCR, listing each CDR3 protein once. The sample holds 610,000 or so distinct CDR3 sequences, around 45% seen once. Material: peripheral blood or thyroid tissue (not recorded which). The receptor source for this set is a woman younger than 35 with Graves' hyperthyroidism. Each CDR3 is given without its conserved first and last residue. D genes are given only for firm matches.

>TRBV19|12|.
ASSIWQGRREQY
>TRBV5-1|15|TRBD1
ASSLGTGITYQETQY
>TRBV13|14|.
ASSPTGRSGANVLT
>TRBV9|13|TRBD1
ASSVGGQGPREQY
>TRBV20-1|13|TRBD1
SARKNPGGAEKLF
>TRBV12-3/TRBV12-4|13|.
ASSQSTKPEETQY
>TRBV12-5|12|.
ASGLGWQGSPLH
>TRBV7-9|12|TRBD1
ASSSQTGDETQY
>TRBV12-5|12|TRBD1
ASGLDRGFTEAF
>TRBV12-3/TRBV12-4|11|.
ASTLKQGYGYT
>TRBV15|13|TRBD1
ATSVHRDSLYEQY
>TRBV27|11|TRBD2
ASRMTSDYEQY
>TRBV28|12|.
ASQGAGWQETQY
>TRBV12-3/TRBV12-4|11|.
ASSDYTGTGNT
>TRBV7-4|18|TRBD2
ASSLAPRSVGGRARHEQY
>TRBV10-3|10|.
AISSLGNTIY
>TRBV9|11|.
ASSLGLTGEQF
>TRBV6-6|11|.
ASSYKGTHEQY
>TRBV20-1|11|TRBD1
SARDRGSETQY
>TRBV7-6|12|.
ASSLMGGTGETF
>TRBV4-2|12|.
ASSQEGAGTEAF
>TRBV29-1|12|.
SVEDSAGPYEQY
>TRBV20-1|11|TRBD1
SVDRGPGTAQH
>TRBV7-2|10|.
ASSKSGTVGT
>TRBV7-9|11|.
ASTWDTNSPLH
>TRBV6-6|14|TRBD1
ASSVAGQGGNQPQH
>TRBV5-4|12|TRBD1
ASRGQGASSPLH
>TRBV5-6|11|TRBD1
ASSFGQGAEAF
>TRBV12-3/TRBV12-4|13|.
ASSLRTDFQETQY